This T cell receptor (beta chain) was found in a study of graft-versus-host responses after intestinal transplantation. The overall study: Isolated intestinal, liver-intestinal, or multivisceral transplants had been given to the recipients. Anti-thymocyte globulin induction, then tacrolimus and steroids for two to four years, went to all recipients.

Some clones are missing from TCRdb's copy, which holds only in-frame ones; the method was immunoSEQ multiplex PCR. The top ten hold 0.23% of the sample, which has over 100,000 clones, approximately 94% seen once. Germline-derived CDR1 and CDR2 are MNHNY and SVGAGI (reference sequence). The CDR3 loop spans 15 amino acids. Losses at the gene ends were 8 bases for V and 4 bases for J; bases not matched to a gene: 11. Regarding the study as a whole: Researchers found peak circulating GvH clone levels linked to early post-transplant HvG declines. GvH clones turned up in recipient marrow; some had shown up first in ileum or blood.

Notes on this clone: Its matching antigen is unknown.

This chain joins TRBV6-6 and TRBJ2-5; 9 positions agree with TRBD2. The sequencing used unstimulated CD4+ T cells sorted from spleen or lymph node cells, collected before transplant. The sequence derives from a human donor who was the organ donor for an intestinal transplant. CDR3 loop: CASQGWREGRETQYF. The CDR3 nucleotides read TGTGCCAGCCAGGGCTGGCGGGAGGGCCGAGAGACCCAGTACTTC.